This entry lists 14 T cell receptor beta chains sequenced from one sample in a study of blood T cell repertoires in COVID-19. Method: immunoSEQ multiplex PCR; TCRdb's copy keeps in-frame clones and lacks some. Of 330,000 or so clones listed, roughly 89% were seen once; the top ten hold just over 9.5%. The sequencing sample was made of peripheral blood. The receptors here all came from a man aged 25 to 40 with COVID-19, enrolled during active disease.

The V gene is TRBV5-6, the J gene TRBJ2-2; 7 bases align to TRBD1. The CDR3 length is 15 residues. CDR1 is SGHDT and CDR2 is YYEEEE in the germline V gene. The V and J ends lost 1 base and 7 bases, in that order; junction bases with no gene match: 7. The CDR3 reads CASSLRQGKSGELFF. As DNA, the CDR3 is TGTGCCAGCAGCTTGCGACAGGGCAAGAGCGGGGAGCTGTTTTTT.

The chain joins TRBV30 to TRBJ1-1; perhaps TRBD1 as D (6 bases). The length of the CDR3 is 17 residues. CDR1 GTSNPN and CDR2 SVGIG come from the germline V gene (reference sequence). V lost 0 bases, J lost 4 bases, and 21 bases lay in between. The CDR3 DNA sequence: TGTGCCTGGAGTGTATTTGAAGGGGGGGGCTGGGGCACTGAAGCTTTCTTT. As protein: CAWSVFEGGGWGTEAFF. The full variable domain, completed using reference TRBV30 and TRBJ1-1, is SQTIHQWPATLVQPVGSPLSLECTVEGTSNPNLYWYRQAAGRGLQLLFYSVGIGQISSEVPQNLSASRPQDRQFILSSKKLLLSDSGFYLCAWSVFEGGGWGTEAFFGQGTRLTVV.

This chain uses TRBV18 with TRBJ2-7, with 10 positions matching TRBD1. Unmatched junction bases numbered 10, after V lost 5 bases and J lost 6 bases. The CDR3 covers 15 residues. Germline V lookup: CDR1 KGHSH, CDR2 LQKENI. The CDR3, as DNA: TGTGCCAGCTCATCGACAGGGGGCGCGGAGGCCGAGCAGTACTTC. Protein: CASSSTGGAEAEQYF.

CDR3 amino acids: CASSPRDSVLYGYTF. DNA of the CDR3: TGCGCCAGCAGCCCAAGGGACAGTGTTCTCTATGGCTACACCTTC. This rearrangement joins TRBV5-1 to TRBJ1-2; 7 bases line up with TRBD1. Germline values: CDR1 SGHRS, CDR2 YFSETQ. This CDR3 spans 15 amino acids. Trimming removed 4 bases from V and 4 bases from J; junction bases left unmatched: 10. Full variable domain (outside the CDR3, taken from reference TRBV5-1 and TRBJ1-2): KAGVTQTPRYLIKTRGQQVTLSCSPISGHRSVSWYQQTPGQGLQFLFEYFSETQRNKGNFPGRFSGRQFSNSRSEMNVSTLELGDSALYLCASSPRDSVLYGYTFGSGTRLTVV.

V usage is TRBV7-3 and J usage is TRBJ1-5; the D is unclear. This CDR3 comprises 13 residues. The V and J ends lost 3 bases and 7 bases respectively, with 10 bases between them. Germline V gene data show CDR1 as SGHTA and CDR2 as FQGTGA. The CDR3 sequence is CASSFSGGQPQHF. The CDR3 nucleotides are TGTGCCAGCAGCTTCTCGGGTGGACAGCCCCAGCATTTT.

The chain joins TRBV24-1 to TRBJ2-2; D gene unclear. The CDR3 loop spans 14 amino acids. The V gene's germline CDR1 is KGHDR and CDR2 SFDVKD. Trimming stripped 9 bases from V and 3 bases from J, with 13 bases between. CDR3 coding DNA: TGTGCCACCTCCCGACCCGGGTACACCGGGGAGCTGTTTTTT. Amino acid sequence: CATSRPGYTGELFF.

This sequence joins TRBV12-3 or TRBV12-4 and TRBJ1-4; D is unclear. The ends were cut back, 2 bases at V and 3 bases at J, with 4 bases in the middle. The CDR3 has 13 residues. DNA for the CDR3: TGTGCCAGCAGTTTACGTCCTAATGAAAAACTGTTTTTT. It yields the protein CASSLRPNEKLFF.

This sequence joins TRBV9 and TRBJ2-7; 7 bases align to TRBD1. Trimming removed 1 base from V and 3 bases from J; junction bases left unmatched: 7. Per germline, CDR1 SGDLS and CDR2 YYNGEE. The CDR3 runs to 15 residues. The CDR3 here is CASSVSTGDFYEQYF. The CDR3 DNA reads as TGTGCCAGCAGCGTATCCACAGGGGATTTCTACGAGCAGTACTTC.

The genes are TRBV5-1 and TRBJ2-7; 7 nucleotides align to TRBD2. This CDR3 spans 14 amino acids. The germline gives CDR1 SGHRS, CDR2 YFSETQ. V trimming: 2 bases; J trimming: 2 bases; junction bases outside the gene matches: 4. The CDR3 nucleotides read TGCGCCAGCAGCTTTTCTAGCGGCGCCTACGAGCAGTACTTC. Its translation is CASSFSSGAYEQYF.

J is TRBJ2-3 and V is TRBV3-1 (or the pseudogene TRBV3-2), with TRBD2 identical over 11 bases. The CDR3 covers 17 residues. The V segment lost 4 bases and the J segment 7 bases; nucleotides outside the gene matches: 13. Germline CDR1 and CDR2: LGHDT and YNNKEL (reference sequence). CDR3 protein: CASSPSSLAGGIHTQYF. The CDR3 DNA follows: TGTGCCAGCAGCCCATCCTCTCTAGCGGGAGGCATTCATACGCAGTATTTT.

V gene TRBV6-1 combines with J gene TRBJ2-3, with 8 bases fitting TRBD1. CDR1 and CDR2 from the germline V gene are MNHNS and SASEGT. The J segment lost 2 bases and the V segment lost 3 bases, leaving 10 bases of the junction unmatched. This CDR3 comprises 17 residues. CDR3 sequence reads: CASSDPPPGGNTDTQYF. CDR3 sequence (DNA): TGTGCCAGCAGTGACCCTCCCCCAGGGGGCAACACAGATACGCAGTATTTT.

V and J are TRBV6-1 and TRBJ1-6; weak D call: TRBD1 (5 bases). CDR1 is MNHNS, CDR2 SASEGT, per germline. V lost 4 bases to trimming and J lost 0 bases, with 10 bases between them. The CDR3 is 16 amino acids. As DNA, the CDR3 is TGTGCCAGCAGTGTCAGGGTTTACTCCTATAATTCACCCCTCCACTTT. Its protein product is CASSVRVYSYNSPLHF.

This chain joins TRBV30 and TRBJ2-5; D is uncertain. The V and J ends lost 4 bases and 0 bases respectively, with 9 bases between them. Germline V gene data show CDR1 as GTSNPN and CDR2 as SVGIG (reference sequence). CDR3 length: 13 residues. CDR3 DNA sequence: TGTGCCTGGACTCAAGCGTACCAAGAGACCCAGTACTTC. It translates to CAWTQAYQETQYF.

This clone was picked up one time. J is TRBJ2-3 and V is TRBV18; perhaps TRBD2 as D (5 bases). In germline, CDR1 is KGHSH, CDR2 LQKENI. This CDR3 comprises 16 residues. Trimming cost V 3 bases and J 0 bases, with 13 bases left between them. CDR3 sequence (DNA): TGTGCCAGCTCACCCTTGGGCGGGCTTAGCACAGATACGCAGTATTTT. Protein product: CASSPLGGLSTDTQYF.